Below, one T cell receptor (beta chain) is given with its context. Data came from immunoSEQ multiplex PCR; TCRdb stores just in-frame clones and leaves some out. The table records 250,000 to 350,000 clones, approximately 93% of them present only once. The CDR3 is 15 amino acids. Per the germline V gene, CDR1 is LNHDA and CDR2 is SQIVND (reference sequence). V lost 7 bases to trimming and J lost 0 bases; unmatched junction nucleotides: 6. This specimen comes from a study of blood T cell repertoires in COVID-19. This chain connects TRBV19 to TRBJ1-5; 7 bases line up with TRBD1. Sequencing was carried out using peripheral blood. This TCR derives from a woman between 25 and 40 years old with COVID-19, enrolled during active disease. This CDR3 reads CASKQGTNSNQPQHF. The CDR3 nucleotides are TGTGCCAGTAAACAGGGGACGAATAGCAATCAGCCCCAGCATTTT.